The 21 T cell receptor beta chains given below trace back to one sample, sequenced in a study of regulatory T cells after allogeneic stem cell transplantation (dated by TCRdb to the late 2010s). Per the publication, the time point label means: 30 days after allogeneic hematopoietic stem cell transplantation. Sequencing instrument: Illumina MiSeq. The SMARTer RACE cDNA Amplification kit was used to reverse transcribe the RNA, and the TCR beta CDR3 region was then amplified. TCRdb cleaned the public reads at Q25 with fastp, built clones with MiXCR and kept in-frame beta chains. Each record represents a unique CDR3 protein, reported with the most common genes and DNA among its rows. Recorded for this sample are around 150 distinct CDR3 sequences; less than 20% of them occurred a single time. The leading ten clones occupy roughly 51% of the sample. Sequenced here: sorted CD4+ T cells from blood (whether regulatory or conventional is not recorded), sampled 30 days after allogeneic stem cell transplant. The receptors come from a human patient who had an allogeneic stem cell transplant, so the T cells may come from the graft donor.

By frequency in the sample, this clonotype is hyperexpanded. J is TRBJ2-2 and V is TRBV20-1; perhaps TRBD1 as D (5 bases). The CDR3 runs to 13 residues. Per the germline V gene, CDR1 is DFQATT and CDR2 is SNEGSKA (reference sequence). With 3 bases removed from V and 3 bases from J, the gap between germline ends came to 8 bases. The CDR3 DNA reads as TGCAGTGCTAGCAGGGCCGACACCGGGGAGCTGTTTTTT. Translating gives CSASRADTGELFF.

This clonotype is labeled large. The chain joins TRBV27 to TRBJ2-3; 7 nucleotides line up with TRBD2. The V and J ends lost 5 bases and 3 bases, in that order; junction bases with no gene match: 2. This CDR3 spans 13 amino acids. Germline values: CDR1 MNHEY, CDR2 SMNVEV (reference sequence). CDR3 sequence: CASSQAGTDTQYF. The CDR3 DNA reads TGTGCCAGCAGTCAAGCGGGGACAGATACGCAGTATTTT.

The sample holds a few counts of this clonotype. The gene calls are TRBV5-1 and TRBJ2-5, with D uncertain. Germline assignment: CDR1 SGHRS and CDR2 YFSETQ. CDR3 size: 15 residues. V was pared by 1 base and J by 2 bases, with 12 bases between. CDR3 DNA: TGCGCCAGCAGCTTGCAACGACCAAATCAAGAGACCCAGTACTTC. Its translation is CASSLQRPNQETQYF.

By frequency in the sample, this clonotype is hyperexpanded (1% or more). V is TRBV5-1 and J is TRBJ2-5, with D uncertain. There are 15 residues in the CDR3. The ends were cut back, 1 base at V and 2 bases at J, with 12 bases in the middle. The germline V gene has CDR1 SGHRS and CDR2 YFSETQ. The CDR3 sequence is CASSLQRPDQETQYF. In DNA form, the CDR3 reads TGCGCCAGCAGCTTGCAACGACCGGATCAAGAGACCCAGTACTTC.

By its share, this clonotype is large. The rearrangement joins TRBV6-5 to TRBJ1-1; tentative D call: TRBD1 (5 bases). CDR3 size: 15 residues. The germline V and J ends were trimmed by 6 bases and 5 bases, with 19 bases remaining between them. Germline V gene sequence: CDR1 MNHEY, CDR2 SVGAGI. This CDR3 reads CASRYEGRSVTEAFF. In nucleotides, the CDR3 is TGTGCCAGCAGGTATGAGGGGCGCAGCGTAACTGAAGCTTTCTTT.

This clonotype has just a few counts. The chain couples TRBV9 to TRBJ1-1; the D gene is possibly TRBD1 (5 bases). The germline gives CDR1 SGDLS, CDR2 YYNGEE. CDR3 length: 16 residues. V lost 0 bases, J lost 1 base, and 13 bases lay in between. The CDR3 region has the DNA TGTGCCAGCAGCGTAGTAGTGTGGGGACGGAACACTGAAGCTTTCTTT. Its translation: CASSVVVWGRNTEAFF.

Concerning this clonotype: The final CDR3 position lacks the conserved phenylalanine or tryptophan, pointing to a likely read error. V gene TRBV29-1 combines with J gene TRBJ2-5; maybe TRBD2 (6 bases). The germline V and J ends were trimmed by 6 bases and 0 bases, with 11 bases remaining between them. CDR3 length: 13 amino acids. Germline V gene lookup returns CDR1 SQVTM and CDR2 ANQGSEA. CDR3 in amino acids: CSVRRDYQETQYL. The CDR3 bases are TGCAGCGTCCGCCGGGACTACCAAGAGACCCAGTACTTA.

This clonotype is categorized as large. The rearrangement links TRBV29-1 to TRBJ2-1, with D perhaps assigned TRBD1 or TRBD2 (5 bases each). Per germline, CDR1 SQVTM and CDR2 ANQGSEA. The CDR3 has 11 residues. V was shortened by 1 base and J by 9 bases, with 7 bases between the two germline ends. In DNA, the CDR3 is TGCAGCGTTGAAGGGGGGAGTGAGCAGTTCTTC. Its translation: CSVEGGSEQFF.

Within the sample, this clonotype is large. The rearrangement joins TRBV20-1 to TRBJ2-1; D might be TRBD1 or TRBD2, each matching 6 bases. V was shortened by 4 bases and J by 5 bases, with 12 bases between the two germline ends. Germline CDR1 DFQATT, CDR2 SNEGSKA (reference sequence). The CDR3 contains 13 residues. CDR3 loop: CSANGGGDNEQFF. CDR3 DNA: TGCAGTGCTAACGGGGGCGGGGACAATGAGCAGTTCTTC.

V gene TRBV10-1 combines with J gene TRBJ1-1; D remains unclear. The germline CDR1 and CDR2 sequences are WNHNN and SYGVQD (reference sequence). V was cut by 7 bases and J by 3 bases, with 9 bases left in between. This CDR3 has 12 amino acids. DNA for the CDR3: TGCGCCAGCACGTTCCGTGACACTGAAGCTTTCTTT. Amino acids: CASTFRDTEAFF.

This clonotype is hyperexpanded (1% or more) within its sample. The genes are TRBV14 and TRBJ2-7; 9 bases align to TRBD1. Losses at the gene ends were 8 bases for V and 0 bases for J; bases not matched to a gene: 8. Germline V gene lookup returns CDR1 SGHDN and CDR2 FVKESK. This CDR3 has 15 amino acids. The CDR3 is CASDPGTGSSYEQYF. The CDR3 coding sequence is TGTGCCAGCGACCCCGGGACAGGGAGCTCCTACGAGCAGTACTTC. Full variable domain (remainder filled in from reference TRBV14 and TRBJ2-7): EAGVTQFPSHSVIEKGQTVTLRCDPISGHDNLYWYRRVMGKEIKFLLHFVKESKQDESGMPNNRFLAERTGGTYSTLKVQPAELEDSGVYFCASDPGTGSSYEQYFGPGTRLTVT.

Concerning this clonotype: This may come from a read error, since a much larger clone is one base off. The V call is TRBV20-1, the J call TRBJ2-1, with D possibly TRBD2 on 6 matching bases. This CDR3 has 13 amino acids. CDR1 DFQATT and CDR2 SNEGSKA come from the germline V gene (reference sequence). V gave up 4 bases and J gave up 5 bases, with 12 bases separating them. Here the CDR3 DNA reads TGCAGTGCTAACGAGGGCGGGGACAATGAGCAGTTCTTC. Amino acids: CSANEGGDNEQFF.

Turning to this clonotype: It is likely a read error: a sequence one base away is far more abundant. The genes are TRBV29-1 and TRBJ2-7; TRBD1 matches 10 bases. The CDR3 length is 16 residues. The germline V gene encodes CDR1 SQVTM and CDR2 ANQGSEA. Trimming removed 7 bases from V and 7 bases from J; junction bases left unmatched: 19. The CDR3 region has the DNA TGCAGCGCCCACCTGCAGGGACAGGGGCTACTCAATGAGCAGTACTTC. It specifies CSAHLQGQGLLNEQYF.

Within the sample, this clonotype is hyperexpanded. V is TRBV7-2 and J is TRBJ1-4; D unclear. Between the trimmed V and J ends, which lost 1 base and 5 bases, there was a span of 5 bases. The CDR3 covers 13 residues. Germline V CDR1 and CDR2: SGHTA, FQGNSA. The DNA for the CDR3 is TGTGCCAGCAGCTTAGAACTGAATGAAAAACTGTTTTTT. Protein product: CASSLELNEKLFF. The complete variable domain, with remaining parts taken from reference TRBV7-2 and TRBJ1-4, reads GAGVSQSPSNKVTEKGKDVELRCDPISGHTALYWYRQSLGQGLEFLIYFQGNSAPDKSGLPSDRFSAERTGGSVSTLTIQRTQQEDSAVYLCASSLELNEKLFFGSGTQLSVL.

Relative to its sample, this clonotype is hyperexpanded. V and J are TRBV29-1 and TRBJ2-1; maybe TRBD2 (6 bases). Germline assignment: CDR1 SQVTM and CDR2 ANQGSEA. The CDR3 loop spans 15 amino acids. Trimming removed 1 base from V and 1 base from J, with 11 bases in between. The CDR3 loop is CSVEGSGRSYNEQFF. The CDR3 DNA follows: TGCAGCGTTGAAGGGTCAGGGAGGTCCTACAATGAGCAGTTCTTC.

This clonotype is labeled as large. CDR3 sequence: CASSLNHNEKLFF. The CDR3 coding sequence is TGTGCCAGCAGCCTGAACCATAATGAAAAACTGTTTTTT. The rearrangement joins TRBV7-2 to TRBJ1-4, with D hard to call. The CDR3 has 13 amino acids. With 5 bases removed from V and 4 bases from J, the gap between germline ends came to 8 bases. Germline V gives CDR1 SGHTA, CDR2 FQGNSA.

This clonotype counts as hyperexpanded (1% or more). This chain joins TRBV12-5 and TRBJ2-7, with 9 bases lining up with TRBD1. Trimming removed 6 bases from V and 9 bases from J; junction bases left unmatched: 18. This CDR3 spans 16 amino acids. Germline V gene lookup returns CDR1 LGHNT and CDR2 FRNRAP. CDR3 DNA sequence: TGTGCTAGTGGCTCGGGGGGACAGGGAGCCTACGAAGGGCAGTACTTC. Its translation is CASGSGGQGAYEGQYF.

This clonotype was seen only a few times. A clone one base away is much larger, so this may be a read error. The gene calls are TRBV6-5 and TRBJ2-3, with a weak D call TRBD2 (6 bases). Germline V lookup: CDR1 MNHEY, CDR2 SVGAGI. The CDR3 is 13 residues long. The CDR3 DNA follows: TGTGCCGGCAGTTGCTCGGGGGACGATACGCAGTATTTT. Its protein product is CAGSCSGDDTQYF.

In the case of this clonotype: At one of its ends the junction is not consistent with the germline gene, which may arise from a read error. The chain couples TRBV20-1 to TRBJ1-2; D gene uncertain. Germline V gene sequence: CDR1 DFQATT, CDR2 SNEGSKA (reference sequence). This CDR3 contains 12 residues. The CDR3 nucleotides read TGCAGCCCAGACGGAATTAACTATGGCCACACCTTC. Protein sequence: CSPDGINYGHTF.

This clonotype is large (0.1 to 1%) within its sample. The rearrangement links TRBV2 to TRBJ1-4, with D unresolved. The ends were cut back, 4 bases at V and 7 bases at J, with 7 bases in the middle. Germline CDR1 and CDR2: SNHLY and FYNNEI. This CDR3 has 12 amino acids. Written as DNA, the CDR3 is TGTGCCAGCAGTGGGGCGGGTGAAAAACTGTTTTTT. It codes for CASSGAGEKLFF. Filled out from reference TRBV2 and TRBJ1-4, the complete variable domain reads EPEVTQTPSHQVTQMGQEVILRCVPISNHLYFYWYRQILGQKVEFLVSFYNNEISEKSEIFDDQFSVERPDGSNFTLKIRSTKLEDSAMYFCASSGAGEKLFFGSGTQLSVL.

This clonotype was counted only a few times. The missing conserved phenylalanine or tryptophan at the end of this CDR3 makes a read error likely. V and J are TRBV18 and TRBJ1-5, with TRBD1 identical over 8 bases. The germline V gene encodes CDR1 KGHSH and CDR2 LQKENI. The length of the CDR3 is 15 residues. V lost 2 bases to trimming and J lost 2 bases; unmatched junction nucleotides: 2. The DNA of the CDR3 is TGTGCCAGCTCACCAGACAGGGGCGGCAATCAGCCCCAGCATCTT. Its translation is CASSPDRGGNQPQHL.